The clone carrying this TCR beta chain was counted a few times. This entry comes from a study of T cell changes during pregnancy in multiple sclerosis. Using immunoSEQ multiplex PCR, the repertoire was profiled, and TCRdb retains in-frame clones only, with some absent. Of approximately 33,000 clones detected, around 88% appear once; the ten largest clones hold around 0.78%. Germline loops: CDR1 LGHNA, CDR2 YNFKEQ. The CDR3 runs to 14 residues. V lost 1 base, J lost 7 bases, and 5 bases stayed unmatched. The specimen comprised CD4+ T cells from peripheral blood mononuclear cells, sampled in the first trimester of pregnancy. J is TRBJ1-2 and V is TRBV4-2, with 8 bases lining up with TRBD1. The TCR was taken from a female donor in good health, enrolled as a control in a pregnancy study. CDR3 nucleotide sequence: TGTGCCAGCAGCCAAGCGGGTCAGGGGGCTGGCTACACCTTC. This encodes CASSQAGQGAGYTF.